Sequencing of this T cell receptor (beta chain) was carried out in a study of identical twins. Overall study results and limits: Possibly, invariant MAIT and iNKT cells partly confounded zero-insertion analyses. Abundant beta clonotypes from cord blood had fewer insertions, unlike memory repertoires, which showed none.

This CDR3 contains 12 residues. V dropped 9 bases and J dropped 1 base, with 9 bases sitting between them. CDR1 is SNHLY and CDR2 is FYNNEI in the germline V gene. Template switching added a universal primer site, and cDNA bore unique molecular identifiers. From the 5' RACE reads, TCRdb called clonotypes with MiXCR, one entry per CDR3 protein. The sample consists of about 720,000 distinct CDR3 sequences, under 9% of them appearing once. Details on this clonotype: What it binds is unknown.

These data are also associated with another study on yellow fever vaccine responses in identical twins.

The V gene is TRBV2, the J gene TRBJ1-1; possible D gene TRBD1, 5 bases. The sequence was obtained from a woman younger than 35 in good health. Sequenced material: PBMCs. DNA for the CDR3: TGTGCCAGAGCAGGGAGGAACACTGAAGCTTTCTTT. Translation: CARAGRNTEAFF.